This T cell receptor (beta chain) derives from a study of blood T cell repertoires in COVID-19. Overall study: Samples taken during acute and convalescent COVID-19 were collected in the United States, Italy and Spain.

Germline V lookup: CDR1 MGHRA, CDR2 YSYEKL. The junction had 4 bases not matched to a gene; V was cut back by 0 bases and J by 5 bases. The CDR3 extends over 15 amino acids. As originally analysed: Amplified reference gene primers provided the basis for estimating nucleated cell counts. Profiled with immunoSEQ multiplex PCR; TCRdb holds only in-frame clones, not every one. V and J calls and clone size come straight from that table; D and trimming were deduced from the DNA. Of roughly 200,000 clones in the sample, nearly 85% were seen once. This chain connects TRBV4-1 to TRBJ2-5; 9 bases are shared with TRBD1. Sequenced sample: peripheral blood. The sequence derives from a woman between 25 and 40 years old with COVID-19, enrolled during active disease. The CDR3 sequence is CASSQDTGTGETQYF. The DNA of the CDR3 is TGCGCCAGCAGCCAAGATACAGGGACAGGGGAGACCCAGTACTTC.